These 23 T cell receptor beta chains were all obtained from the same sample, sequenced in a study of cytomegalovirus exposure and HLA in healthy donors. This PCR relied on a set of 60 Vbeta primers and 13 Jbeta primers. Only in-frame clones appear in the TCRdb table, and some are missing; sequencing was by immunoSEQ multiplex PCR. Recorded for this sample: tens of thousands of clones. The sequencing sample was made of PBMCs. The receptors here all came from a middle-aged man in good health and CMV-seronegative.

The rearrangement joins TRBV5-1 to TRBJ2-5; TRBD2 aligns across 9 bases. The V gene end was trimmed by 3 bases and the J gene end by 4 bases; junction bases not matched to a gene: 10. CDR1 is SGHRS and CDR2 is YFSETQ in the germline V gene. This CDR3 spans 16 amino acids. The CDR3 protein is CASSSSGAWVTETQYF. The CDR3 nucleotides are TGCGCCAGCAGCTCTAGCGGGGCCTGGGTTACAGAGACCCAGTACTTC.

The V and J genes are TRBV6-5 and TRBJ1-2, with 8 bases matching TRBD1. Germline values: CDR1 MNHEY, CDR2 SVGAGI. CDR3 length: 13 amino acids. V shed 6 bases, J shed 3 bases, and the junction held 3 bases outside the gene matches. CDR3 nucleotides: TGTGCCAGCAGGGCAGGGGGCGACTATGGCTACACCTTC. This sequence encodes CASRAGGDYGYTF.

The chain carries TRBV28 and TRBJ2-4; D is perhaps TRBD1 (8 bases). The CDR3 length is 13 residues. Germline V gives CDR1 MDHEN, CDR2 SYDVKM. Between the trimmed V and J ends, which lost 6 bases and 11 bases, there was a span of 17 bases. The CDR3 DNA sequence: TGTGCCAGCAGATCACCACAGGGGGGGGTTCAGTACTTC. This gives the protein CASRSPQGGVQYF.

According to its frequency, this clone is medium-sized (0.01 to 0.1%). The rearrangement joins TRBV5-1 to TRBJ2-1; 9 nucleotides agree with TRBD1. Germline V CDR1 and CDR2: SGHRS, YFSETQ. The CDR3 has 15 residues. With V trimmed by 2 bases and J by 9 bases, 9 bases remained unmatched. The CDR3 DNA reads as TGCGCCAGCAGCTTACGGGACAGGGTGTCAGGTGAGCAGTTCTTC. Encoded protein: CASSLRDRVSGEQFF.

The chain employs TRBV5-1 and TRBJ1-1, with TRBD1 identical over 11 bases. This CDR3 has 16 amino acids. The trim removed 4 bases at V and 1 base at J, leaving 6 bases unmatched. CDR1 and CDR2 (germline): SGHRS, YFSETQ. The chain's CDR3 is CASSTRTGGKNTEAFF. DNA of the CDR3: TGCGCCAGCAGCACTCGGACAGGGGGCAAGAACACTGAAGCTTTCTTT.

The CDR3 nucleotides read TGTGCCAGCAGCTACAGGGCGGACTCCTACAATGAGCAGTTCTTC. Residues: CASSYRADSYNEQFF. This chain joins TRBV5-6 and TRBJ2-1; D might be TRBD1 (6 bases). The V end was cut by 3 bases, the J end by 0 bases, with 10 bases between. The CDR3 has 15 residues. The germline V gene has CDR1 SGHDT and CDR2 YYEEEE. The full variable domain, in which reference TRBV5-6 and TRBJ2-1 provide the parts outside the CDR3, is DAGVTQSPTHLIKTRGQQVTLRCSPKSGHDTVSWYQQALGQGPQFIFQYYEEEERQRGNFPDRFSGHQFPNYSSELNVNALLLGDSALYLCASSYRADSYNEQFFGPGTRLTVL.

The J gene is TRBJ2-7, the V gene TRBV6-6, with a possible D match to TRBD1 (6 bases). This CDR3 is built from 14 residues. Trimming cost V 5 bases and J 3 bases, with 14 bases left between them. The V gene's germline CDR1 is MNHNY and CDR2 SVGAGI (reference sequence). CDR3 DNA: TGTGCCAGCAGTACAGGACAGATTAACTACGAGCAGTACTTC. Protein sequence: CASSTGQINYEQYF.

The CDR3 sequence: CAWRVSGGETQYF. The CDR3 coding sequence is TGTGCCTGGAGAGTCAGCGGGGGGGAGACCCAGTACTTC. V gene TRBV30 combines with J gene TRBJ2-5, with TRBD2 matching over 9 bases. V dropped 3 bases and J dropped 5; count of bases not matched to a gene: 4. This CDR3 spans 13 amino acids. The germline V gene encodes CDR1 GTSNPN and CDR2 SVGIG (reference sequence). The full variable domain, in which reference TRBV30 and TRBJ2-5 provide the parts outside the CDR3, is SQTIHQWPATLVQPVGSPLSLECTVEGTSNPNLYWYRQAAGRGLQLLFYSVGIGQISSEVPQNLSASRPQDRQFILSSKKLLLSDSGFYLCAWRVSGGETQYFGPGTRLLVL.

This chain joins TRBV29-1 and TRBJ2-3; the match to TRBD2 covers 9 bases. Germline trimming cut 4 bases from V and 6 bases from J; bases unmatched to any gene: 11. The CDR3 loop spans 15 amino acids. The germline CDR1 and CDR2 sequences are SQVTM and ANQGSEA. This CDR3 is CSVGESGGYFDTQYF. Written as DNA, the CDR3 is TGCAGCGTTGGTGAGAGCGGGGGGTATTTCGATACGCAGTATTTT.

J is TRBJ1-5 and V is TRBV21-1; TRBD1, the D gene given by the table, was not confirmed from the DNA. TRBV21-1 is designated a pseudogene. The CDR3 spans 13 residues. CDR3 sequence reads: CASKGKENQPQHF. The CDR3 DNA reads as TGTGCCAGCAAGGGGAAGGAAAATCAGCCCCAGCATTTT.

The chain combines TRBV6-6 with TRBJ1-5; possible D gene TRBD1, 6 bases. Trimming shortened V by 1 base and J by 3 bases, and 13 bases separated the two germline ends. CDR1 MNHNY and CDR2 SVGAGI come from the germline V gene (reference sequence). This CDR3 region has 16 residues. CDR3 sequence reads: CASSYWTAYINQPQHF. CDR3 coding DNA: TGTGCCAGCAGTTACTGGACAGCCTATATCAATCAGCCCCAGCATTTT.

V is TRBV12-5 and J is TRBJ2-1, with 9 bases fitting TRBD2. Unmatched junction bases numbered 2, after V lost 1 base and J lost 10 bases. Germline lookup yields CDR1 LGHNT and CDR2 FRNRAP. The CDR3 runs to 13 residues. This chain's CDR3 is CASGLAAGGEQFF. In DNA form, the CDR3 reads TGTGCTAGTGGTTTGGCAGCGGGGGGCGAGCAGTTCTTC.

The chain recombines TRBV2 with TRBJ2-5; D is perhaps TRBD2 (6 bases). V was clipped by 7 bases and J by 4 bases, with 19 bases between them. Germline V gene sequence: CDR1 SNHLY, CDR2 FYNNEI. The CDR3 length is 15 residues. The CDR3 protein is CASTLRQPEGETQYF. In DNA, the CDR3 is TGTGCCAGCACTCTACGACAACCGGAGGGAGAGACCCAGTACTTC.

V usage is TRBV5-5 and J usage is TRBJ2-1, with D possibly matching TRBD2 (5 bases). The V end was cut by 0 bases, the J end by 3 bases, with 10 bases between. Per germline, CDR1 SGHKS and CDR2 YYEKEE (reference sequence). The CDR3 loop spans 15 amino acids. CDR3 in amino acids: CASSLDLGGYNEQFF. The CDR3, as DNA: TGTGCCAGCAGCTTGGATCTTGGAGGCTACAATGAGCAGTTCTTC.

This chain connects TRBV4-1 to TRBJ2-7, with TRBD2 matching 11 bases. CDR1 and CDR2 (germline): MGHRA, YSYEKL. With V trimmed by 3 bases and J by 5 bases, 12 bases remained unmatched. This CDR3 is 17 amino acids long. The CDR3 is CASSHPRVAGGKNEQYF. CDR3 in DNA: TGCGCCAGCAGCCACCCCCGTGTAGCGGGGGGGAAGAACGAGCAGTACTTC.

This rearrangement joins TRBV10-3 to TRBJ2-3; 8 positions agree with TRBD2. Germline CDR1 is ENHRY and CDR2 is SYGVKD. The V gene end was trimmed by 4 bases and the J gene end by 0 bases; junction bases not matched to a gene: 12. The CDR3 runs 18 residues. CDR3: CAISGEGLEKVSTDTQYF. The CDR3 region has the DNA TGTGCCATCAGTGGGGAGGGACTAGAGAAAGTGAGCACAGATACGCAGTATTTT.

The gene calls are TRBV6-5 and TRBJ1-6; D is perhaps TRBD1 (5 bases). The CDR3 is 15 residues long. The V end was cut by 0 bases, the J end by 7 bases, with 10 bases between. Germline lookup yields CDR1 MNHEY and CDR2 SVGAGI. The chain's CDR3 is CASSYSTGLNSPLHF. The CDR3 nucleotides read TGTGCCAGCAGTTACTCGACGGGACTCAATTCACCCCTCCACTTT.

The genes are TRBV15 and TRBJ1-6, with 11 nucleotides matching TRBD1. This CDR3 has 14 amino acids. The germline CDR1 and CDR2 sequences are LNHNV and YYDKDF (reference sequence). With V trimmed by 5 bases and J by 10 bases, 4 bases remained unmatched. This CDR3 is CATSLRTGGSPLHF. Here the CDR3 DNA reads TGTGCCACCAGCCTCCGGACAGGGGGCTCACCCCTCCACTTT.

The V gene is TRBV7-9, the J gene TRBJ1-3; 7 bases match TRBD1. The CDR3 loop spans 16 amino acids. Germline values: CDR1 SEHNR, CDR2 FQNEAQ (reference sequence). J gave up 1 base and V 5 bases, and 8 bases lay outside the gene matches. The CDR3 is CASSPRQGGSGNTIYF. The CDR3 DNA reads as TGTGCCAGCAGCCCAAGACAGGGAGGTTCTGGAAACACCATATATTTT.

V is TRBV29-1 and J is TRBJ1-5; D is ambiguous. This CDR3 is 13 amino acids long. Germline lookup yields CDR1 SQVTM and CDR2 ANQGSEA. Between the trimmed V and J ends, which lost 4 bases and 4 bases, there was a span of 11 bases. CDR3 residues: CSVGREWNQPQHF. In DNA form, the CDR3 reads TGCAGCGTTGGTCGTGAGTGGAATCAGCCCCAGCATTTT.

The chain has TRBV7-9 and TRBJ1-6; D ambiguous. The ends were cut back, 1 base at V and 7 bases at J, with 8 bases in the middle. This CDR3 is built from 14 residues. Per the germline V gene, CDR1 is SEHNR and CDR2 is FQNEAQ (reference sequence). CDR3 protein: CASSLDLENSPLHF. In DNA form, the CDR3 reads TGTGCCAGCAGCTTAGACCTTGAGAATTCACCCCTCCACTTT. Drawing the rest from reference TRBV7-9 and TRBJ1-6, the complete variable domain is DTGVSQNPRHKITKRGQNVTFRCDPISEHNRLYWYRQTLGQGPEFLTYFQNEAQLEKSRLLSDRFSAERPKGSFSTLEIQRTEQGDSAMYLCASSLDLENSPLHFGNGTRLTVT.

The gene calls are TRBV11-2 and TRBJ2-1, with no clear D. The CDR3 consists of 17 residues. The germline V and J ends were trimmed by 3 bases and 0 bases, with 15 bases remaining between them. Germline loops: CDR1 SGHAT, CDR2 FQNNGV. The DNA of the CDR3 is TGTGCCAGCAGCTTGAAACCCCCCCTAAGCTCCTACAATGAGCAGTTCTTC. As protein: CASSLKPPLSSYNEQFF. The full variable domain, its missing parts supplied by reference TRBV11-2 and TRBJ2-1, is EAGVAQSPRYKIIEKRQSVAFWCNPISGHATLYWYQQILGQGPKLLIQFQNNGVVDDSQLPKDRFSAERLKGVDSTLKIQPAKLEDSAVYLCASSLKPPLSSYNEQFFGPGTRLTVL.

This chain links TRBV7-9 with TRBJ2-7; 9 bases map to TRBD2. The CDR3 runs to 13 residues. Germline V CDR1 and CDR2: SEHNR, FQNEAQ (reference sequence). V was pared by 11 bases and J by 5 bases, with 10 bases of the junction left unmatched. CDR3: CALYGLAKDEQYF. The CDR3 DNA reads TGTGCCCTATATGGACTAGCGAAGGACGAGCAGTACTTC.